This TCR beta chain was sequenced in a study of cytomegalovirus exposure and HLA in healthy donors (TCRdb year 2017). For context, the study as a whole: An earlier analysis of a few hundred of the donors reported roughly 300 Gb of sequence data and some 110 million unique TCR beta sequences obtained from around 170 million T cells. Donor age, sex, ethnicity and CMV serostatus were compiled alongside the repertoire data. An early release that covered some 630 HLA-typed donors contained approximately 300 gigabases of sequencing data and tens of millions of unique TCR sequences. The study used immunosequencing to profile the T cell repertoires of several hundred subjects and linked those repertoires to cytomegalovirus serostatus. Several DR-DQ haplotypes were handled as single units for association and clustering, since linkage in the cohort was strong. Genome-wide SNP genotypes for about 65% of the roughly 670 donors were used in a later genetic analysis, which treated that subset as a discovery cohort. The later analysis used no new phenotypic data to find candidate immune exposures, relying instead on TCR beta sequences and their occurrence across donors. HLA typing included class I and class II loci at four-digit resolution. To decide whether each TCR beta V gene segment behaved as functional or pseudogenic, an earlier analysis of fewer than 750 of the donors relied on high-throughput TCR beta sequencing. On average, roughly 240,000 unique TCR beta nucleotide sequences were sequenced per donor among fewer than 500 genotyped donors of the cohort, with roughly 18% of those sequences being non-productive. The genetic ancestry cluster associated with self-reported Caucasian donors included about four fifths of the roughly 400 genotyped donors. Every repertoire in the discovery cohort had been generated on one and the same sequencing platform. Typing coverage differed by locus: A, B, C, DRB1 and DQB1 were typed in about 629-640 donors, DQA1 in about 500, DPA1 in around 600, and DPB1 in approximately 450. A later analysis re-analyzed previously published TCR beta repertoires from roughly 630 donors and added high-resolution HLA genotyping to study TCR occurrence patterns. The aim of the study was to test whether cataloging public T cell receptors could identify signatures of past pathogen exposure. In addition to the first cohort of 666 subjects, a separate validation cohort of 130 or so different subjects was used. The study combined high-throughput TCR immunosequencing, statistical association of individual TCRs with disease status, and machine learning to predict cytomegalovirus infection status. Summary of the overall study and its limitations: In a later genetic analysis, fewer N-insertions in productive TCRs were reported among donors in an Asian-associated ancestry cluster than the approximately 630-donor mean. In an earlier analysis of about 600 of the donors, most TCR beta V segments appeared in productive rearrangements about 87% or about 30% of the time, broadly matching IMGT annotations. In this cohort, only TCR beta chains were sequenced, and detectable features were limited by the absence of alpha or paired-chain data. In a later analysis, most CMV-associated TCR beta chains were found to appear HLA-restricted, with HLA associations seemingly driven largely by CMV exposure. A further reported finding was that TCR beta sequences accurately predicted the HLA-A and HLA-B alleles for most subjects in the first cohort. According to a later analysis, TCR association rates differed among HLA loci, with DRB1 alleles showing the most associated TCRs and HLA-C alleles showing the fewest. A later analysis found that HLA-associated TCR beta chains were more clonally expanded and had lower generation probabilities than equally common non-associated chains. When HLA alleles, especially DR and DQ, strongly co-occurred, attributing TCR associations to individual alleles was difficult. V-gene and J-gene trimming of TCR beta chains was associated with a missense DCLRE1C variant in a later genetic analysis, and the association was replicated in an independent cohort. Some IMGT-functional V segments, including TRBV6-2 and TRBV6-3, could not be distinguished by the 87-base-pair reads and were therefore excluded. In a later analysis, several top co-occurrence clusters were reported to appear linked to parvovirus B19, influenza, CMV and Epstein-Barr virus. Three of the identified cytomegalovirus-associated TCR beta chains were confirmed in vitro to be specific for cytomegalovirus antigens. Roughly uniform sequencing depth across donors was assumed in presence/absence analyses, although this assumption may not hold. Linkage disequilibrium might explain the correlated functional status among segregating V segments, but an unknown experimental factor could not be excluded. Because some donors lacked HLA typing at each locus, the association tests relied only on the typed subset. Immune exposure information for the cohort was limited to CMV serostatus. A cluster of highly shared sequence variants was judged likely to represent a technical artifact of the sequencing pipeline. Across donors, most TCR sequences were observed very rarely, whereas some public TCRs were present in many individuals. A later analysis associated about 17,000 TCR beta sequences with specific HLA alleles at a false discovery rate of 0.05. The classifier was reported to diagnose cytomegalovirus status with high specificity and sensitivity in both the original and validation cohorts. Because counts were too low, roughly 18 rarely observed V segments, including chromosome 9 orphons, were left out of the earlier analysis of approximately 500 of the donors. The study listed 170 or so TCR beta chains as associated with cytomegalovirus. The authors suggested that the approach could potentially be generalized to other disease states and immunological phenotypes.

There are 17 amino acids in the CDR3, from cysteine to phenylalanine inclusive. Just the 51-base CDR3 DNA is kept, in frame starting at base 1. Based on the germline V gene (reference sequence), the CDR1 and CDR2 sequences are LNHDA and SQIVND. Clipping removes 5 bases from V and 5 bases from J, with 16 as the unmatched junction base count. In total, around 600 healthy bone marrow donors made up the cohort. Cohort members were all nominally healthy when sampled, although unrecorded immune exposures were likely present. The donor was CMV seronegative and was included in the group of 352 seronegative cohort members. Each donor provided a peripheral blood sample, and peripheral blood mononuclear cells were used for TCR beta sequencing. The Qiagen DNeasy Blood Extraction Kit was used to extract genomic DNA from the blood cell samples. Regarding this clone: This clone's antigen is unknown. No much larger clone is present one base from it, and per-base qualities are unavailable.

The library was generated by the immunoSEQ multiplex PCR assay. The multiplex PCR relied on a mix of 60 forward primers for TCR Vbeta segments and 13 reverse primers for TCR Jbeta segments. Amplification of the CDR3 region of rearranged TCR beta genes was performed with a multiplex PCR assay on genomic DNA. On the Illumina HiSeq System, the amplified TCR beta libraries were sequenced as 87-base-pair reads. The original pipeline was this. A later analysis counted tens of millions of unique TCR beta chains across the approximately 700 repertoires, and roughly 10 million of these chains were shared by at least two donors. A nearest-neighbor algorithm error-corrected the raw reads and collapsed the reads into unique sequences, merging closely related sequences to remove PCR and sequencing errors. CDR3 sequences were aligned to IMGT reference sequences to assign V, D and J gene segments. For a sequence to be retained, at least a six-nucleotide match to both a V gene segment and a J gene segment was required. A rearrangement counted as productive if the CDR3 had no stop codons and remained in frame with V and J, and every other rearrangement counted as non-productive. Following IMGT convention, CDR3 was defined as the stretch from the second conserved V-encoded cysteine to the conserved J-encoded phenylalanine. The earlier analysis of about 570 of the donors excluded any sequence lacking an unambiguous match to a single V gene segment. In an earlier analysis of approximately 550 of the donors, V segments were called functional above 56.7% productive rearrangements and were called segregating when the between-donor standard deviation exceeded 5%. A statistical classification framework was built to diagnose cytomegalovirus status from the catalog of TCR beta chain sequences. A later analysis assigned V and J genes by comparing TCR nucleotide sequences with IMGT/GENE-DB human TR gene sequences. The TCRdist pipeline was used in a later analysis to assign CDR3 sequences and most-parsimonious VDJ recombination scenarios. In a later analysis, each TCR beta chain was defined by its CDR3 amino acid sequence together with its V-gene family, and reads without a unique V-gene family were excluded. In a later analysis, fewer than 650 highly shared, low-generation-probability nucleotide sequences were removed to address suspected cross-contamination and a sequencing artifact. For each public chain, a later analysis derived a clonal expansion index from normalized ranks of inferred template counts within each repertoire. In a later analysis, generation probabilities were computed using a VDJ recombination model fitted to out-of-frame rearrangements, and the results were checked against IGoR. Hypergeometric tests were used in a later analysis to score TCR-TCR, TCR-HLA and TCR-CMV co-occurrence, with a repertoire-size bias correction applied to the TCR pairs. In a later analysis, false discovery rates were estimated by permuting HLA or CMV assignments 20 times. In a later analysis, co-occurring TCRs were grouped using DBSCAN, with TCRdist sequence similarity added in when clustering inside HLA-allele-positive subsets. Co-occurrence clustering excluded repertoires with fewer than 30,000 or more than 120,000 public chains, plus five with anomalous nucleotide sharing. This immuneACCESS table, as held by TCRdb, lists in-frame sequences with V and J called but not all clones. Of the missing ones, under half trace to an unresolved V gene in checked studies; the others have no known cause. The V and J calls and clone size come from that table; D and trimming were worked out from the DNA. The sample table lists roughly 150,000 clones, approximately 80% of them with a count of one. Of the sample, about 3.1% falls within the top ten clones.

The sequenced material came from PBMCs. The receptor was derived from a man aged 40-49 years in good health and CMV-seronegative. The V gene is TRBV19 and the J gene is TRBJ1-1, with TRBD1 matching 8 junction bases. CDR3 sequence: CASSPASDRGGGTEAFF. The DNA sequence is TGTGCCAGTAGTCCCGCCTCAGACAGGGGCGGAGGAACTGAAGCTTTCTTT.